The clone carrying this T cell receptor (beta chain) occurred a few times. Its antigen is unidentified. With V trimmed by 0 bases and J by 5 bases, 5 bases remained unmatched. This CDR3 region has 14 residues. Looked up from germline, CDR1 is SGHRS and CDR2 is YFSETQ. The entry originates in a study of beta chain features in type 1 diabetes. Notes on the study in general: Comparison showed that naive, central memory and Treg TCRB repertoires appeared more similar among patients than among healthy donors. All four CD4+ subsets from Type 1 diabetes patients carried moderately but significantly shorter TCRB CDR3s. Overrepresentation of cells with high TCR expression could result from cDNA sequencing.

Via the markers CD45RO/CCR7/CD25/CD127/CD95/CD27, stem cell-like memory, regulatory, central memory and naive CD4+ cells were sorted. Expressed TCRB transcripts got sequenced, as all isolated RNA was reverse transcribed. Data came from immunoSEQ multiplex PCR; TCRdb stores just in-frame clones and leaves some out. The data contain some 410,000 clones, approximately 15% of them singletons. The sample consisted of naive CD4+ T cells from blood. The rearrangement links TRBV5-1 to TRBJ2-7; 7 nucleotides line up with TRBD2. This receptor was obtained from a man aged 30 to 39 in good health. The CDR3 bases are TGCGCCAGCAGCTTGGGCACGGGAGGACACGAGCAGTACGTC. Encoded protein: CASSLGTGGHEQYV.